The 29 T cell receptor beta chains given below trace back to one sample, sequenced in a study of cytomegalovirus exposure and HLA in healthy donors. Primers included in the PCR were 60 Vbeta and 13 Jbeta primers. Clones were read by immunoSEQ multiplex PCR, and TCRdb kept only the in-frame ones, dropping some. The sample lists about 50,000 clones, around 80% occurring once. The specimen sequenced was PBMCs. The source is a man between 25 and 39 years old in good health and CMV-seropositive.

This clone was observed a handful of times. The chain links TRBV27 to TRBJ1-5; no clear D gene. The V and J ends lost 0 bases and 0 bases respectively, with 9 bases between them. CDR1 MNHEY and CDR2 SMNVEV come from the germline V gene (reference sequence). The CDR3 extends over 16 amino acids. The CDR3 protein is CASSLSTVSSNQPQHF. The CDR3 DNA sequence: TGTGCCAGCAGTTTATCCACAGTAAGTAGCAATCAGCCCCAGCATTTT.

The chain joins TRBV6-1 to TRBJ1-2, with a possible D match to TRBD1 (5 bases). This CDR3 has 13 amino acids. Germline values: CDR1 MNHNS, CDR2 SASEGT. Trimming took off 4 bases at V and 6 bases at J, with 12 bases between the two ends. CDR3 sequence (DNA): TGTGCCAGCAGTGTACCCTTGGGGCATGGCTACACCTTC. Translating it yields CASSVPLGHGYTF.

The CDR3 DNA is TGTGCCAGCAGCTTAGTTCGGGGACAGGGACACGAAAAACTGTTTTTT. It is translated as CASSLVRGQGHEKLFF. V usage is TRBV7-9 and J usage is TRBJ1-4; 9 bases map to TRBD1. This CDR3 comprises 16 residues. V gave up 1 base and J gave up 8 bases; unmatched junction bases: 8. CDR1 SEHNR and CDR2 FQNEAQ come from the germline V gene (reference sequence).

This sequence joins TRBV6-6 and TRBJ1-1; tentatively, D is TRBD1 (5 bases). V gave up 8 bases and J gave up 4 bases, with 14 bases separating them. CDR1 is MNHNY, CDR2 SVGAGI, per germline (reference sequence). The CDR3 covers 13 residues. The CDR3 bases are TGTGCCAGCCGTTGGGGGGAGGGCACTGAAGCTTTCTTT. It is translated as CASRWGEGTEAFF.

This chain links TRBV7-9 with TRBJ1-4, with 7 nucleotides matching TRBD1. This CDR3 spans 14 amino acids. V gave up 1 base and J gave up 7 bases; unmatched junction bases: 3. CDR1 and CDR2 from the germline V gene are SEHNR and FQNEAQ (reference sequence). This CDR3 is CASSLDRGIEKLFF. As DNA, the CDR3 is TGTGCCAGCAGCTTAGACAGGGGTATTGAAAAACTGTTTTTT. Full variable domain (remainder filled in from reference TRBV7-9 and TRBJ1-4): DTGVSQNPRHKITKRGQNVTFRCDPISEHNRLYWYRQTLGQGPEFLTYFQNEAQLEKSRLLSDRFSAERPKGSFSTLEIQRTEQGDSAMYLCASSLDRGIEKLFFGSGTQLSVL.

Concerning this clone itself: Its ends do not fully match the called genes, so a read error is possible. The gene calls are TRBV10-3 and TRBJ2-1; 11 bases are a match to TRBD2. Germline CDR1 reads ENHRY; CDR2 reads SYGVKD. There are 12 residues in the CDR3. The CDR3 spells CAISDSGGAGIF. In DNA, the CDR3 is TGTGCCATCAGTGATAGCGGGGGGGCCGGGATCTTC.

V is TRBV5-1 and J is TRBJ2-2; D ambiguous. The germline V gene has CDR1 SGHRS and CDR2 YFSETQ. This CDR3 comprises 18 residues. Trimming removed 1 base at V and 1 base at J, with 17 bases between. CDR3 sequence reads: CASSLLARLSLNTGELFF. CDR3 coding DNA: TGCGCCAGCAGCTTGTTGGCCAGACTTAGCTTGAACACCGGGGAGCTGTTTTTT.

The J gene is TRBJ2-7, the V gene TRBV5-1, with 7 nucleotides matching TRBD1. The CDR3 totals 15 residues. Germline trimming cut 4 bases from V and 4 bases from J; bases unmatched to any gene: 11. The germline V gene has CDR1 SGHRS and CDR2 YFSETQ. DNA of the CDR3: TGCGCCAGCAGCCCCCGGGACAGAGACTTTTACGAGCAGTACTTC. It translates to CASSPRDRDFYEQYF.

V gene TRBV10-3 combines with J gene TRBJ1-4, with 9 nucleotides matching TRBD1. This CDR3 region has 14 residues. In germline, CDR1 is ENHRY, CDR2 SYGVKD. V lost 6 bases, J lost 8 bases, and 7 bases stayed unmatched. Written as DNA, the CDR3 is TGTGCCATCAGCGCCGGGACAGGGCGCGAAAAACTGTTTTTT. It codes for CAISAGTGREKLFF.

The V call is TRBV4-1, the J call TRBJ1-1; D gene uncertain. The V and J ends lost 1 base and 7 bases respectively, with 7 bases between them. Germline values: CDR1 MGHRA, CDR2 YSYEKL. The CDR3 contains 12 residues. Written as DNA, the CDR3 is TGCGCCAGCAGCCAAGCACTGAGTGAAGCTTTCTTT. It codes for CASSQALSEAFF.

The chain combines TRBV5-4 with TRBJ2-1; the match to TRBD2 covers 8 bases. The trim removed 3 bases at V and 8 bases at J, leaving 7 bases unmatched. The germline CDR1 and CDR2 sequences are SGHNT and YYREEE (reference sequence). The CDR3 contains 14 residues. CDR3 sequence reads: CASSSGTRTYEQFF. CDR3 DNA: TGTGCCAGCAGCTCCGGGACTAGGACCTATGAGCAGTTCTTC.

About this clone itself: The junction differs from germline at one of its ends, possibly a read error. The chain recombines TRBV7-3 with TRBJ1-1, with D perhaps TRBD1 (6 bases). The CDR3 is made up of 15 amino acids. CDR1 is SGHTA and CDR2 is FQGTGA in the germline V gene. The CDR3 bases are TGTTCCAGCAGCAAGGATGGACAGCCGAACACTGAAGCTTTCTTT. Encoded protein: CSSSKDGQPNTEAFF.

This chain links TRBV28 with TRBJ1-6, with 9 bases fitting TRBD1. V lost 3 bases to trimming and J lost 5 bases; unmatched junction nucleotides: 8. The CDR3 length is 17 residues. CDR1 MDHEN and CDR2 SYDVKM come from the germline V gene. As DNA, the CDR3 is TGTGCCAGCAGTTTTTTAGGACAGGGGAGAGATAATTCACCCCTCCACTTT. As protein: CASSFLGQGRDNSPLHF.

This clone was seen a handful of times. The rearrangement links TRBV29-1 to TRBJ2-5, with 7 bases fitting TRBD1. CDR3 length: 14 amino acids. Germline V gene data show CDR1 as SQVTM and CDR2 as ANQGSEA. The V and J ends lost 1 base and 5 bases, in that order; junction bases with no gene match: 7. Written as DNA, the CDR3 is TGCAGCGTTGAAGGGAGAGGGGGCAGGGAGACCCAGTACTTC. Amino acid sequence: CSVEGRGGRETQYF. The entire variable domain, with the rest obtained from reference TRBV29-1 and TRBJ2-5, is as follows: SAVISQKPSRDICQRGTSLTIQCQVDSQVTMMFWYRQQPGQSLTLIATANQGSEATYESGFVIDKFPISRPNLTFSTLTVSNMSPEDSSIYLCSVEGRGGRETQYFGPGTRLLVL.

The chain employs TRBV7-3 and TRBJ2-1; 9 positions match TRBD2. CDR3 size: 17 residues. V shed 5 bases and J 7 bases; nucleotides not matched to a gene: 15. Germline CDR1 is SGHTA and CDR2 is FQGTGA. CDR3 loop: CASSARGLAGGSNEQFF. The CDR3 bases are TGTGCCAGCAGCGCGAGGGGGTTGGCGGGGGGGTCTAATGAGCAGTTCTTC.

The chain carries TRBV27 and TRBJ2-7; 7 bases align to TRBD2. J gave up 7 bases and V 3 bases, and 12 bases lay outside the gene matches. This CDR3 region has 15 residues. CDR1 and CDR2 (germline): MNHEY, SMNVEV (reference sequence). In DNA, the CDR3 is TGTGCCAGCAGTTTGGCCCTCGGGGGAGCGGGGGAGCAGTACTTC. Translating it yields CASSLALGGAGEQYF.

The genes are TRBV23-1 and TRBJ1-2; TRBD1 might be the D (6 bases). TRBV23-1 qualifies as an ORF whose function is uncertain. This CDR3 is 14 amino acids long. Between the trimmed V and J ends, which lost 7 bases and 0 bases, there was a span of 12 bases. The CDR3, as DNA: TGCGCCAGCACACGCGACAGGTCTAACTATGGCTACACCTTC. It specifies CASTRDRSNYGYTF.

The V and J genes are TRBV9 and TRBJ2-1; 13 bases are a match to TRBD2. CDR1 and CDR2 (germline): SGDLS, YYNGEE. This CDR3 has 15 amino acids. V lost 4 bases, J lost 7 bases, and 5 bases stayed unmatched. The CDR3 is CASSRGLAGVNEQFF. CDR3 bases: TGTGCCAGCAGCCGCGGACTAGCGGGGGTGAATGAGCAGTTCTTC.

CDR3 loop: CASPNGNTEAFF. In DNA, the CDR3 is TGTGCCAGCCCTAACGGGAACACTGAAGCTTTCTTT. The chain uses TRBV28 and TRBJ1-1, with D hard to call. Germline loops: CDR1 MDHEN, CDR2 SYDVKM. The V and J ends lost 8 bases and 1 base respectively, with 8 bases between them. The CDR3 runs to 12 residues.

The chain recombines TRBV5-1 with TRBJ2-7, with 9 positions matching TRBD1. Germline CDR1 SGHRS, CDR2 YFSETQ. The CDR3 has 15 amino acids. The junction had 4 bases not matched to a gene; V was cut back by 3 bases and J by 0 bases. The CDR3 is CASSSRDRASYEQYF. As DNA, the CDR3 is TGCGCCAGCAGCTCGCGGGACAGGGCCTCCTACGAGCAGTACTTC.

A remark on this clone: At one of its ends the junction is not consistent with the germline gene, which may arise from a read error. This chain uses TRBV6-5 with TRBJ1-2; possible D gene TRBD1, 6 bases. Looked up from germline, CDR1 is MNHEY and CDR2 is SVGAGI. There are 14 residues in the CDR3. CDR3 bases: TGTGCCAGCAGACCAGGGACATCTAACTATGGCCACACCTTC. Amino acids: CASRPGTSNYGHTF.

The rearrangement links TRBV27 to TRBJ1-2, with D perhaps matching TRBD1 (5 bases). The V and J ends lost 3 bases and 2 bases respectively, with 16 bases between them. The CDR3 has 16 amino acids. The germline V gene encodes CDR1 MNHEY and CDR2 SMNVEV (reference sequence). CDR3: CASSFGGAEINYGYTF. CDR3 nucleotide sequence: TGTGCCAGCAGTTTCGGTGGGGCGGAAATCAACTATGGCTACACCTTC.

This clone was seen just once. V and J are TRBV2 and TRBJ2-1; 9 bases map to TRBD2. The CDR3 consists of 14 residues. Germline V lookup: CDR1 SNHLY, CDR2 FYNNEI. After removal of 6 bases from V and 6 bases from J, the junction contained 6 bases not matched to a gene. CDR3 in amino acids: CASRTAGGLNEQFF. CDR3 nucleotides: TGTGCCAGCAGAACGGCGGGGGGGCTCAATGAGCAGTTCTTC. Full variable domain (rest looked up from reference TRBV2 and TRBJ2-1): EPEVTQTPSHQVTQMGQEVILRCVPISNHLYFYWYRQILGQKVEFLVSFYNNEISEKSEIFDDQFSVERPDGSNFTLKIRSTKLEDSAMYFCASRTAGGLNEQFFGPGTRLTVL.

Concerning this clone: At one of its ends the junction is not consistent with the germline gene, which may arise from a read error. CDR3: CASSKTGGYQPQNF. CDR3 bases: TGTGCCAGCAGCAAAACAGGGGGTTATCAGCCCCAGAATTTT. The chain joins TRBV6-1 to TRBJ1-5; 8 nucleotides line up with TRBD1. The V gene's germline CDR1 is MNHNS and CDR2 SASEGT. This CDR3 has 14 amino acids.

The chain has TRBV9 and TRBJ1-2, with 8 bases that match TRBD1. The CDR3 loop spans 17 amino acids. With 4 bases clipped from V and 4 bases from J, the junction kept 15 bases outside the gene matches. CDR1 and CDR2 from the germline V gene are SGDLS and YYNGEE. DNA for the CDR3: TGTGCCAGCAGCAATGGACAGGGAACGGGCCTCATCTATGGCTACACCTTC. The encoded protein is CASSNGQGTGLIYGYTF.

The rearrangement joins TRBV7-3 to TRBJ1-1; D is uncertain. CDR1 is SGHTA and CDR2 is FQGTGA in the germline V gene. Trimming removed 4 bases from V and 4 bases from J, with 4 bases in between. CDR3 length equals 11 residues. The CDR3 DNA sequence: TGTGCCAGCAGCTCGGGCACTGAAGCTTTCTTT. Protein sequence: CASSSGTEAFF.

This clone was counted at least ten times. The CDR3 DNA is TGTGCCAGCATCTTTCAGGGGCGCCCGAGCACAGATACGCAGTATTTT. Translated: CASIFQGRPSTDTQYF. The genes are TRBV11-2 and TRBJ2-3, with a weak D call TRBD1 (6 bases). V lost 7 bases and J 0 bases, leaving 17 bases between the germline ends. The CDR3 extends over 16 amino acids. The germline V gene has CDR1 SGHAT and CDR2 FQNNGV. Full variable domain (remainder filled in from reference TRBV11-2 and TRBJ2-3): EAGVAQSPRYKIIEKRQSVAFWCNPISGHATLYWYQQILGQGPKLLIQFQNNGVVDDSQLPKDRFSAERLKGVDSTLKIQPAKLEDSAVYLCASIFQGRPSTDTQYFGPGTRLTVL.

This clone was found a few times. The J gene is TRBJ1-2, the V gene TRBV6-1, with D unclear. Trimming shortened V by 0 bases and J by 7 bases, and 9 bases separated the two germline ends. From germline, CDR1 is MNHNS and CDR2 SASEGT. The CDR3 covers 13 residues. CDR3 sequence (DNA): TGTGCCAGCAGTGAAGCCCGAGGTGGTGGCTACACCTTC. Its translation is CASSEARGGGYTF.

The CDR3 DNA reads TGTGCCAGCAGTCTTTCCAGGGGTTCTGGCACTGAAGCTTTCTTT. Amino acid sequence: CASSLSRGSGTEAFF. This chain connects TRBV2 to TRBJ1-1; tentative D call: TRBD1 (6 bases). Looked up from germline, CDR1 is SNHLY and CDR2 is FYNNEI. This CDR3 is 15 amino acids long. The ends were cut back, 5 bases at V and 4 bases at J, with 17 bases in the middle.